This T cell receptor (beta chain) is from a study of beta chain features in type 1 diabetes listed by TCRdb under 2018. With regard to the full study: Mean age, gender distribution, total cell number and subset yield did not differ between patients and healthy donors. A total of some 110 million sorted cells were examined across all samples, and a strong correlation was observed between cell number per subset and RNA yield. The study compared the TCRB repertoires of sorted circulating CD4+ T cell subsets in recently diagnosed type 1 diabetes patients with those in matched healthy donors. Naive and central memory subsets were obtained from all 28 donors, but regulatory and stem cell-like memory subsets were isolated from only 8 patients and roughly 8 healthy donors. The research as a whole found: Shorter templates might have been favored by PCR, but patient and control samples were amplified and corrected together, so both groups would have been affected equally by any skew. Naive, central memory and regulatory TCRB repertoires appeared to be more alike among patients than among healthy donors. Because cDNA was sequenced instead of genomic DNA, highly expressing activated cells could be over-represented, though the groups showed no difference in activation or CD3 levels. In all four CD4+ subsets, TCRB CDR3 length was moderately but significantly shorter in type 1 diabetes patients. Fewer insertions and more nucleotide deletions at VDJ recombination sites were observed in patients with type 1 diabetes, implying thymic rearrangement abnormalities. Because small numbers of individuals were included in the HLA sub-analyses, any influence of HLA type on TCRB rearrangement was left unresolved.

From each donor, a single peripheral blood sample of 95 to 150 mL on average was drawn into heparinised tubes. Using a panel that included CD45RO, CCR7, CD25, CD127, CD95 and CD27, naive, central memory, regulatory and stem cell-like memory CD4+ T cells were sorted on a BD FACSAria II. A purity above 98% was achieved for all sorted populations. PBMCs were isolated right away by Lymphoprep density gradient centrifugation and were stained directly, without culture. So that batch effects would be minimized, each experiment stained and sorted samples in pairs, pairing one healthy donor with one patient. The entire amount of isolated RNA was reverse transcribed using the High Capacity cDNA Reverse Transcription Kit, so the sequenced TCRB transcripts were expressed ones. Deep immunoSEQ sequencing was applied to naive, central memory and regulatory T cell samples, giving an average of around 3.4 million total reads per sample. After sorted cells were lysed in RLT buffer, RNA was extracted with DNase-treated RNeasy Micro or Mini kits, with the choice depending on cell number. Each cell subset was processed on its own to prevent cross-contamination, while patient and healthy donor samples were processed together. The immunoSEQ multiplex PCR was used to amplify TCRB sequences from cDNA, yielding 87-bp fragments that span the CDR3 region. Sequencing of the amplicons was performed on the Illumina HiSeq platform. Processing in the source paper ran as follows. Synthetic template baselines were used to correct PCR bias computationally, reads within Hamming distance 2 were collapsed, and singletons that could not be merged were discarded. Reads were aligned to IMGT to assign V, D and J genes, CDR3 length, and insertions or deletions at six rearrangement sites. Within each subset, clonotype counts were normalized to the number of sorted cells before true diversity and Gini coefficients were calculated with the tcR R package. The overlap coefficient, calculated on TCRB nucleotide sequences, was used to quantify repertoire sharing. Sourced from immuneACCESS, this table was stored by TCRdb with only in-frame sequences that have V and J called. A share of the clones is absent; for the studies checked, an unresolved V gene accounts for under half, and the remainder has no known explanation. V, J and clone size are taken as reported in that table, and D and trimming were inferred from the DNA itself. This sample has 100,000 to 150,000 clones in its table, and roughly 10% of those were observed once. The top ten clones comprise 0.65% to 0.75% of the sample.

Relative to germline, V is 0 bases shorter and J is 0 bases shorter, with 9 bases between their ends. From the cysteine through the phenylalanine, the CDR3 covers 15 amino acids. Only the CDR3 portion is preserved as DNA: 45 bases, with reading frame beginning at the first base. The germline V gene supplies CDR1 SGDLS and CDR2 YYNGEE. In regard to this clone: No antigen is known for it. No base-level quality is on record; no much larger clone is a single base apart.

Sequencing was done on a sample of central memory CD4+ T cells from blood. The chain was built from TRBV9 and TRBJ2-5, with a weak D call of TRBD1 (6 bases match). The receptor was isolated from a man aged 25-45 years with type 1 diabetes. The CDR3 corresponds to CASSVDGTHQETQYF. The DNA sequence is given as TGTGCCAGCAGCGTAGACGGGACACACCAAGAGACCCAGTACTTC.